The source of this TCR beta chain is a study of T cells expressing NK-cell markers. Concerning this clonotype: Antigen specificity is unknown.

The CDR3 spans 15 residues. Looked up from germline, CDR1 is LNHNV and CDR2 is YYDKDF (reference sequence). Making the TCR beta cDNA relied on 5'RACE template switching with UMIs. TCRdb re-called the 5' RACE reads, yielding one record per CDR3 amino acid sequence without DNA. This sample's table has roughly 450,000 distinct CDR3 sequences. Study-level points and caveats: For a handful of donors, the dominant NKG2C+ clonotypes made up roughly 1.0-7.0% of their CD8+ T cells. In several donors, dominant clonotypes made up roughly 25-60.1% of CD3+CD56-NKG2C+ cells.

This clonotype originated in a woman aged 45-65 years in good health. The sequenced sample was blood T cells: a sorted CD56 or NKG2C T cell subset, CD4+ or CD8+ T cells, or bulk PBMC T cells (not recorded which). The chain has TRBV15 and TRBJ1-5; checking the TCRdb D call of TRBD1 is not possible without DNA. CDR3 residues: CATSRGTANNQPQHF.